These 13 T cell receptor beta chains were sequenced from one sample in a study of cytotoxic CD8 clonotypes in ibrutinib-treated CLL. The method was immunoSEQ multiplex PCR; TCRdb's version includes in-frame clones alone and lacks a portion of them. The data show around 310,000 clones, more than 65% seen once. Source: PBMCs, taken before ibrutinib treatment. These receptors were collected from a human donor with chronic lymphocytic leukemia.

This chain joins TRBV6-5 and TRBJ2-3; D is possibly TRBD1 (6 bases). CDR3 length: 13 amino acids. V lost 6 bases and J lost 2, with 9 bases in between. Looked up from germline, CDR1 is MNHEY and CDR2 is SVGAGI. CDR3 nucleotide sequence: TGTGCCAGCAGCTCAGGGGTCACAGATACGCAGTATTTT. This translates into CASSSGVTDTQYF.

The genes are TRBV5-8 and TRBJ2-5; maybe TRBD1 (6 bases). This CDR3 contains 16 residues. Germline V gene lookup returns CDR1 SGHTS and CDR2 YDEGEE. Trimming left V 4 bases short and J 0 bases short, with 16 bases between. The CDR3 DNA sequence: TGTGCCAGCAGCGATGTAACCTGGGGGCACCAAGAGACCCAGTACTTC. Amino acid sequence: CASSDVTWGHQETQYF. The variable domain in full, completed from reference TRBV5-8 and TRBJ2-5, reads EAGVTQSPTHLIKTRGQQATLRCSPISGHTSVYWYQQALGLGLQFLLWYDEGEERNRGNFPPRFSGRQFPNYSSELNVNALELEDSALYLCASSDVTWGHQETQYFGPGTRLLVL.

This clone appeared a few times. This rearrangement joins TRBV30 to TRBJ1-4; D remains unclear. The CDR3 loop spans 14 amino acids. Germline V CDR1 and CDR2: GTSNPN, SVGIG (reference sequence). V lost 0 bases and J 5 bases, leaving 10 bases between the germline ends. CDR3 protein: CAWSVGGYNEKLFF. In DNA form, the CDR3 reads TGTGCCTGGAGTGTAGGCGGGTACAATGAAAAACTGTTTTTT.

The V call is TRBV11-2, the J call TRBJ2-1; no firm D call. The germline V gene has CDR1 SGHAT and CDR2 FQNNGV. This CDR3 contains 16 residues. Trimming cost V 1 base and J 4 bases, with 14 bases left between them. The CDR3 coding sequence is TGTGCCAGCAGCTTAGCCAAGAGACAAACGTACAATGAGCAGTTCTTC. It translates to CASSLAKRQTYNEQFF. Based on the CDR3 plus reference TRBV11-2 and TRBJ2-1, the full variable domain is EAGVAQSPRYKIIEKRQSVAFWCNPISGHATLYWYQQILGQGPKLLIQFQNNGVVDDSQLPKDRFSAERLKGVDSTLKIQPAKLEDSAVYLCASSLAKRQTYNEQFFGPGTRLTVL.

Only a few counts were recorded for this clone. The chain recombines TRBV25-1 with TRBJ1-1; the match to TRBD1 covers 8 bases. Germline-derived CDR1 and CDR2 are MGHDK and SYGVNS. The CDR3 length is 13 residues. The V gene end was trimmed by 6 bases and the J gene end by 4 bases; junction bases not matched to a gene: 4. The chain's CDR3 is CASRNRGGTEAFF. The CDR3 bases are TGTGCCAGCAGAAACAGGGGGGGCACTGAAGCTTTCTTT.

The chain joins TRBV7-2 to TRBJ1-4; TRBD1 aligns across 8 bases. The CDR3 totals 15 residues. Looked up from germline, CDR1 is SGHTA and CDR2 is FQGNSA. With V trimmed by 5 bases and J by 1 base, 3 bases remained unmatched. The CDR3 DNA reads TGTGCCAGCAGCCGAACAGGGGGAACTAATGAAAAACTGTTTTTT. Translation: CASSRTGGTNEKLFF.

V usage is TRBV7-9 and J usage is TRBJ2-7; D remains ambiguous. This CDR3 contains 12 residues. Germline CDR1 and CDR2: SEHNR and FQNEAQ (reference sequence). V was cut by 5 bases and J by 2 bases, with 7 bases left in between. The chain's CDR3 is CASSLSAYEQYF. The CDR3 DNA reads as TGTGCCAGCAGCCTAAGCGCCTACGAGCAGTACTTC.

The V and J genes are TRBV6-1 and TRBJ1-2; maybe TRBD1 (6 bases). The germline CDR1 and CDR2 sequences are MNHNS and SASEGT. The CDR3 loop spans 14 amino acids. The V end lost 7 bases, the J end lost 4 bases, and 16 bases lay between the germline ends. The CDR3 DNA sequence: TGTGCCAGCAACCTGGGGGGGGCTGGCTATGGCTACACCTTC. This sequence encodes CASNLGGAGYGYTF.

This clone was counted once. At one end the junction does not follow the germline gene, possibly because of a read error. The CDR3 loop reads CASSKEGITHYGYTF. CDR3 nucleotides: TGCGCCAGCAGCAAAGAGGGGATTACCCACTATGGCTACACCTTC. This sequence joins TRBV4-1 and TRBJ1-2; D may be TRBD1 (5 bases). Germline-derived CDR1 and CDR2 are MGHRA and YSYEKL. The CDR3 length is 15 residues.

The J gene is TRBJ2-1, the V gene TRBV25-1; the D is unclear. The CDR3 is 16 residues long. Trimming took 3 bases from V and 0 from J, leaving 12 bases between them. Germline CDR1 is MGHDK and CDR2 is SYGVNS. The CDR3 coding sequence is TGTGCCAGCAGTGATTCGGGCGGCGACTCCTACAATGAGCAGTTCTTC. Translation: CASSDSGGDSYNEQFF.

The CDR3 DNA sequence: TGCGCCAGCAGCTTACTCAGCTCGGGACCGATCTACGAGCAGTACTTC. Amino acids: CASSLLSSGPIYEQYF. The genes are TRBV5-1 and TRBJ2-7; D is possibly TRBD1 or TRBD2 (5 bases each). The V and J ends lost 2 bases and 3 bases respectively, with 18 bases between them. CDR1 and CDR2 (germline): SGHRS, YFSETQ. The length of the CDR3 is 16 residues.

In DNA form, the CDR3 reads TGTGCCAGCAGTGAAGCGCTCTGGGAGATCTCGGGCGAGCAGTACTTC. This sequence encodes CASSEALWEISGEQYF. The chain has TRBV6-1 and TRBJ2-7; D may be TRBD2 (5 bases). Germline V gene sequence: CDR1 MNHNS, CDR2 SASEGT. The CDR3 spans 16 residues. Trimming cost V 0 bases and J 6 bases, with 18 bases left between them.

The chain's CDR3 is CASSYSWTGGAEQYF. The CDR3 region has the DNA TGTGCCAGCAGTTACTCGTGGACAGGGGGCGCCGAGCAGTACTTC. V and J are TRBV6-5 and TRBJ2-7; 11 bases are a match to TRBD1. V shed 0 bases and J 6 bases; nucleotides not matched to a gene: 4. The germline gives CDR1 MNHEY, CDR2 SVGAGI. The CDR3 totals 15 residues.